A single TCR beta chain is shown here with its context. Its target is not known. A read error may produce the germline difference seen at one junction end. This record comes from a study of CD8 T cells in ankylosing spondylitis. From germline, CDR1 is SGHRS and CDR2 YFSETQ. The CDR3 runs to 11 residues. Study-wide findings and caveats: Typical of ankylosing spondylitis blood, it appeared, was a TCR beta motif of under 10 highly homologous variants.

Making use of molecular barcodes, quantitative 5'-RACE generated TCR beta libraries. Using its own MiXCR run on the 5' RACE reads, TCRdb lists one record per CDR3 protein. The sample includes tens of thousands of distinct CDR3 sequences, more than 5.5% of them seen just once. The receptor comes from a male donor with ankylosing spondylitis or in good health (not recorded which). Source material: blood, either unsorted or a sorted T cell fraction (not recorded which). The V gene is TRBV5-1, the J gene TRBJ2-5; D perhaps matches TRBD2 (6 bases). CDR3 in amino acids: CASSLHAGWDF. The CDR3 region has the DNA TGCGCCAGCAGCTTGCATGCGGGATGGGACTTC.